This TCR beta chain was found in a study of blood T cell repertoires in COVID-19. Assay used: immunoSEQ multiplex PCR; TCRdb lists only in-frame clones, some missing. The sample carries under 250,000 clones, about 85% recorded once. V was cut by 0 bases and J by 7 bases, with 16 bases left in between. The germline CDR1 and CDR2 sequences are SGHRS and YFSETQ. The CDR3 has 16 amino acids. The source material was peripheral blood. The receptor was derived from a man between 45 and 60 years old who had recovered from COVID-19. The chain employs TRBV5-1 and TRBJ1-4; possibly TRBD1 for D (5 bases). The CDR3 nucleotides read TGCGCCAGCAGCTTGGCCACCAGGGTCCCCGTTGAAAAACTGTTTTTT. The encoded protein is CASSLATRVPVEKLFF.